These T cell receptor beta chains were read from a single sample in a study of blood T cell repertoires in COVID-19. Clones were read by immunoSEQ multiplex PCR, and TCRdb kept only the in-frame ones, dropping some. In the table there are some 220,000 clones, about 87% of which are singletons. Sequencing input: PBMCs or T cells enriched from blood (not recorded which). The receptors here all came from a woman younger than 45 who had recovered from COVID-19. The CDR3 runs from the conserved cysteine through the conserved F or W. Each record gives: CDR3 protein, CDR3 DNA, V gene, D gene, clone size, J gene. D genes are given only for firm matches. Rows may omit the clone size; those that give it use once, few, many or a size class.

CASSLGTSEVFF,TGTGCCAGCAGCTTAGGAACCTCTGAGGTGTTTTTT,TRBV7-9,NA,NA,TRBJ1-4
CASSQVTGPEAFF,TGCGCCAGCAGCCAAGTCACAGGCCCAGAAGCTTTCTTT,TRBV4-3,NA,NA,TRBJ1-1
CASSRGGSRNTIYF,TGTGCCAGCAGCCGCGGGGGGTCTAGAAACACCATATATTTT,TRBV14,NA,NA,TRBJ1-3
CASSQDLPREQYF,TGCGCCAGCAGCCAAGATTTGCCTCGGGAGCAGTACTTC,TRBV4-3,NA,few,TRBJ2-7
CASSQESGFNNSPLHF,TGCGCCAGCAGCCAAGAATCAGGGTTCAATAATTCACCCCTCCACTTT,TRBV4-1,NA,NA,TRBJ1-6
CSLQGYDEQFF,TGCAGCCTACAGGGGTATGATGAGCAGTTCTTC,TRBV29-1,TRBD1,once,TRBJ2-1
CASSYASYGELFF,TGTGCCAGCAGTTATGCTAGCTACGGGGAGCTGTTTTTT,TRBV6-2/TRBV6-3,NA,NA,TRBJ2-2
CASSQGGGRQNIQYF,TGCGCCAGCAGCCAAGGGGGAGGACGTCAAAACATTCAGTACTTC,TRBV4-1,NA,NA,TRBJ2-4
CASSDQVPGLSYNEQFF,TGTGCCAGCAGCGACCAAGTGCCGGGACTATCCTACAATGAGCAGTTCTTC,TRBV3-1/TRBV3-2,TRBD2,NA,TRBJ2-1
CASSVRGTGGNYGYTF,TGTGCCAGCAGTGTCAGAGGCACAGGGGGTAACTATGGCTACACCTTC,TRBV2,TRBD1,NA,TRBJ1-2
CASSSRGARDTGELFF,TGTGCCAGTAGTTCGCGGGGGGCTCGGGACACCGGGGAGCTGTTTTTT,TRBV19,TRBD2,NA,TRBJ2-2